The present T cell receptor beta chain was sequenced within a study of blood T cell repertoires in COVID-19. Overall study context: Samples came from the United States, Italy and Spain, spanning acute and convalescent COVID-19. The analysed material was cDNA or gDNA that came from T cells, B-cell-depleted T cells, or PBMCs.

Between the trimmed V and J ends, which lost 6 bases and 0 bases, there was a span of 4 bases. The CDR3 loop spans 12 amino acids. The germline V gene encodes CDR1 SNHLY and CDR2 FYNNEI. As processed by the authors: It was from reference gene primer amplification that nucleated cell counts were estimated. Clones were read by immunoSEQ multiplex PCR, and TCRdb kept only the in-frame ones, dropping some. The V and J calls and the clone size are those of that table, but D and trimming were determined from the DNA. Of more than 95,000 clones listed, roughly nine tenths are singletons. Sequencing input: peripheral blood. The chain carries TRBV2 and TRBJ2-3; no clear D gene. This clonotype originated in a human donor in a cohort sampled during active COVID-19. The DNA of the CDR3 is TGTGCCAGCAGCTACAGCACAGATACGCAGTATTTT. Its translation is CASSYSTDTQYF.